Detailed here is one T cell receptor beta chain. The antigen is not known. CDR3 size: 15 residues. Germline V gene data show CDR1 as LNHDA and CDR2 as SQIVND (reference sequence). The J segment lost 8 bases and the V segment lost 3 bases, leaving 9 bases of the junction unmatched. Assay used: immunoSEQ multiplex PCR; TCRdb lists only in-frame clones, some missing. The sample holds 8,000 to 13,000 clones, 70% to 90% seen once. This entry comes from a study of STAT3 mutations in large granular lymphocyte leukemia. Study-wide results and caveats: After therapy, about 35% of the 18 patients switched clonotypes, all new clones STAT3 wild type. Every T-cell large granular lymphocyte leukemia patient had at least one immunodominant TCR beta clonotype.

The sequence was collected from a man aged 55-75 years with T-cell large granular lymphocyte leukemia. Some clones in this sample may be carry-over from other donors' samples. The chain links TRBV19 to TRBJ1-4; 7 positions agree with TRBD1. Sequenced: peripheral blood mononuclear cells. The CDR3 loop reads CASSMVGTDREKLFF. DNA for the CDR3: TGTGCCAGTAGTATGGTTGGGACAGACCGCGAAAAACTGTTTTTT.